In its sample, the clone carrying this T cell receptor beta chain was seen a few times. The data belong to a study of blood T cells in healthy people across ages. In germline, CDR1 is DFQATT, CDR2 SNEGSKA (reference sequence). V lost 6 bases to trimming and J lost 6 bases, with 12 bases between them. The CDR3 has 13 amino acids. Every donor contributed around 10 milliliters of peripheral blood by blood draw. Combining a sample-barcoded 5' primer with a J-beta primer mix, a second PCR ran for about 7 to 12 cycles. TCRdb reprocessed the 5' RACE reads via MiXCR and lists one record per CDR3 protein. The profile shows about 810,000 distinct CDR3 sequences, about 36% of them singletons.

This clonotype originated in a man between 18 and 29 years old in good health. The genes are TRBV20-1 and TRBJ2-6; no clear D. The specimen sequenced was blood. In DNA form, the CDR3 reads TGCAGTGCCCCCAACCTGGAGGCCAACGTCCTGACTTTC. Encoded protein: CSAPNLEANVLTF.